What follows is one T cell receptor beta chain and its context. The CDR3 consists of 11 residues. Per germline, CDR1 MDHEN and CDR2 SYDVKM. With 8 bases removed from V and 3 bases from J, the gap between germline ends came to 8 bases. This entry belongs to a study of T cell responses to AZD1222 COVID-19 vaccine. Using immunoSEQ multiplex PCR, the repertoire was profiled, and TCRdb retains in-frame clones only, with some absent. The sample lists about 60,000 clones; about 86% were seen once. The TCR originated in an adult who received the AZD1222 COVID-19 vaccine. Material: peripheral blood, obtained 28 days after the second AZD1222 dose. The V call is TRBV28, the J call TRBJ2-7; no definite D call. The CDR3 bases are TGTGCCAGCGCTTTAGGCTACGAGCAGTACTTC. Translation gives CASALGYEQYF.